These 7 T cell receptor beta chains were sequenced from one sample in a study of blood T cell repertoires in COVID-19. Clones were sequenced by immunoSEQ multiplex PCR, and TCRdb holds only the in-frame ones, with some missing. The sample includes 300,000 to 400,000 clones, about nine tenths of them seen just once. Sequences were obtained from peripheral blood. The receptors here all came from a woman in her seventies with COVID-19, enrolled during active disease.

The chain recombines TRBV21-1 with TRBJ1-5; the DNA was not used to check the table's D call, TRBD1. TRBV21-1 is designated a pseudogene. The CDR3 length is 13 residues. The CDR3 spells CASTFDRDQPQHF. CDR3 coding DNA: TGTGCCAGCACCTTCGACAGGGATCAGCCCCAGCATTTT.

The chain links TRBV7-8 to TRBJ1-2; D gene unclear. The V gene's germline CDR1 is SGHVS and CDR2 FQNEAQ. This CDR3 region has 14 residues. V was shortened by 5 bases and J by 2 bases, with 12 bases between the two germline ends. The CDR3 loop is CASSPGRGNYGYTF. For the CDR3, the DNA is TGTGCCAGCAGCCCGGGCCGAGGGAACTATGGCTACACCTTC.

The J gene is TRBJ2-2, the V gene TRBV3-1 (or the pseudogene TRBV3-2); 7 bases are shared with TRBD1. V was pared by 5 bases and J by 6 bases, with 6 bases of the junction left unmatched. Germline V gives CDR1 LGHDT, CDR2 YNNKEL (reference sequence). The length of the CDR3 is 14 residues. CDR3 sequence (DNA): TGTGCCAGCAGCTCACAGGGGACGGCCGGGGAGCTGTTTTTT. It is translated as CASSSQGTAGELFF.

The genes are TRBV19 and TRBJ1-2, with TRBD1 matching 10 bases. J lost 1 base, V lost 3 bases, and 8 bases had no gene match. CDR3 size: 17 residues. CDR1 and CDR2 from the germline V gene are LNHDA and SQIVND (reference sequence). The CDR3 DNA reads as TGTGCCAGTAGTATCCCCGACCGGACAGGGGGTAACTATGGCTACACCTTC. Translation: CASSIPDRTGGNYGYTF.

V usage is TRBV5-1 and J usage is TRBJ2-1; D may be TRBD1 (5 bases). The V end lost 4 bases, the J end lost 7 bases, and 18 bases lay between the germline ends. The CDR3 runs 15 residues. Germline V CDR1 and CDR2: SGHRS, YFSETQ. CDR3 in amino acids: CASSETVSGGNEQFF. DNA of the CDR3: TGCGCCAGCAGCGAGACAGTCTCGGGTGGGAATGAGCAGTTCTTC.

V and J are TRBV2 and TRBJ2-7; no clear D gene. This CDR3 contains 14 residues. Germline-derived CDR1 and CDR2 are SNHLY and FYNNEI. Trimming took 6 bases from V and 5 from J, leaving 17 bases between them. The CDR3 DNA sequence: TGTGCCAGCAGCCTACTCCGCTCGATCGACGAGCAGTACTTC. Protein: CASSLLRSIDEQYF.

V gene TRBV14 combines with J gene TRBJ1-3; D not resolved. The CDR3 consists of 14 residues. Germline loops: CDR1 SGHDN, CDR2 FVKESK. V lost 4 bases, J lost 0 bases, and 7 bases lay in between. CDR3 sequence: CASSLPGSGNTIYF. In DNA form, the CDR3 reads TGTGCCAGCAGCCTCCCGGGCTCTGGAAACACCATATATTTT.